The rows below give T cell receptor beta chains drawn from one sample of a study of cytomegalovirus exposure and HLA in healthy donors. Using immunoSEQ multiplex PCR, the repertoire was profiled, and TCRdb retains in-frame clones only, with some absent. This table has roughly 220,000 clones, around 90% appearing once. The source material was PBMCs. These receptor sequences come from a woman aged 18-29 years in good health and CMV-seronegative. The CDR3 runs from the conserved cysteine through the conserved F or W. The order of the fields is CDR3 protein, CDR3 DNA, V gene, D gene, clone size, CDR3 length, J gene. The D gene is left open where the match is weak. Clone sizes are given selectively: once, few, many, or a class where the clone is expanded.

CDR3: CASSRAGGPTPEQFF
DNA: TGTGCCAGCAGCCGCGCGGGAGGCCCCACCCCTGAGCAGTTCTTC
V: TRBV7-9
D: TRBD2
size: -
length: 15
J: TRBJ2-1

CDR3: CASSMGFRGWDTGELFF
DNA: TGTGCCAGTAGTATGGGGTTTCGGGGGTGGGACACCGGGGAGCTGTTTTTT
V: TRBV19
D: -
size: once
length: 17
J: TRBJ2-2

CDR3: CAISESGGNTEAFF
DNA: TGTGCCATCAGTGAGTCAGGAGGGAACACTGAAGCTTTCTTT
V: TRBV10-3
D: -
size: -
length: 14
J: TRBJ1-1

CDR3: CASSSRTGQNEKLFF
DNA: TGTGCCAGCAGCTCCCGGACAGGGCAAAATGAAAAACTGTTTTTT
V: TRBV9
D: TRBD1
size: once
length: 15
J: TRBJ1-4

CDR3: CASSSGRHEQFF
DNA: TGTGCCAGCAGTAGCGGGAGACATGAGCAGTTCTTC
V: TRBV6-5
D: TRBD2
size: -
length: 12
J: TRBJ2-1

CDR3: CASSILDSNEKLFF
DNA: TGTGCCAGTAGTATCCTGGACAGTAATGAAAAACTGTTTTTT
V: TRBV19
D: -
size: -
length: 14
J: TRBJ1-4

CDR3: CASSGSGVSTDTQYF
DNA: TGTGCCAGCAGTGGTAGCGGAGTCAGCACAGATACGCAGTATTTT
V: TRBV2
D: -
size: -
length: 15
J: TRBJ2-3

CDR3: CASSAGGPGLYEQYF
DNA: TGTGCCAGCAGTGCGGGGGGCCCCGGGTTATACGAGCAGTACTTC
V: TRBV27
D: TRBD2
size: -
length: 15
J: TRBJ2-7

CDR3: CASGSDRGPEAFF
DNA: TGTGCTAGTGGCTCCGACAGGGGACCTGAAGCTTTCTTT
V: TRBV12-5
D: TRBD1
size: many
length: 13
J: TRBJ1-1

CDR3: CASSTIAGTGEQYF
DNA: TGTGCCAGCAGTACAATCGCCGGGACAGGTGAGCAGTACTTC
V: TRBV27
D: TRBD1
size: -
length: 14
J: TRBJ2-7

CDR3: CASSLQRGSTDTQYF
DNA: TGTGCCAGCAGTTTACAGCGGGGTAGCACAGATACGCAGTATTTT
V: TRBV27
D: TRBD2
size: -
length: 15
J: TRBJ2-3

CDR3: CAISESRADTEAFF
DNA: TGTGCCATCAGTGAGTCGCGGGCGGACACTGAAGCTTTCTTT
V: TRBV10-3
D: -
size: once
length: 14
J: TRBJ1-1

CDR3: CASSVQRGEGYTF
DNA: TGTGCCAGTAGTGTCCAAAGGGGTGAGGGCTACACCTTC
V: TRBV19
D: -
size: once
length: 13
J: TRBJ1-2

CDR3: CASCPEGPNEQFF
DNA: TGTGCCAGCTGTCCAGAGGGCCCCAATGAGCAGTTCTTC
V: TRBV19
D: -
size: -
length: 13
J: TRBJ2-1

CDR3: CASSERLAGGTDTQYF
DNA: TGCGCCAGCAGTGAGAGGCTAGCGGGAGGTACAGATACGCAGTATTTT
V: TRBV10-1
D: TRBD2
size: -
length: 16
J: TRBJ2-3

CDR3: CASNPGLVGNEQFF
DNA: TGTGCCAGTAATCCGGGACTAGTGGGGAATGAGCAGTTCTTC
V: TRBV19
D: TRBD2
size: -
length: 14
J: TRBJ2-1

CDR3: CAWRGAGGHQPQHF
DNA: TGTGCCTGGCGAGGGGCAGGGGGCCATCAGCCCCAGCATTTT
V: TRBV30
D: TRBD1
size: -
length: 14
J: TRBJ1-5

CDR3: CAWSAGRGGTEAFF
DNA: TGTGCCTGGAGTGCGGGGAGAGGGGGAACTGAAGCTTTCTTT
V: TRBV30
D: -
size: -
length: 14
J: TRBJ1-1

CDR3: CASSDEVWTEAFF
DNA: TGTGCCAGCAGTGACGAGGTATGGACTGAAGCTTTCTTT
V: TRBV6-4
D: -
size: -
length: 13
J: TRBJ1-1

CDR3: CASSPGQGAGGSPLHF
DNA: TGTGCCAGTAGTCCGGGACAGGGGGCGGGCGGTTCACCCCTCCACTTT
V: TRBV19
D: TRBD1
size: -
length: 16
J: TRBJ1-6

CDR3: CAWSEGRVDQPQHF
DNA: TGTGCCTGGAGTGAGGGCAGGGTCGATCAGCCCCAGCATTTT
V: TRBV30
D: -
size: once
length: 14
J: TRBJ1-5